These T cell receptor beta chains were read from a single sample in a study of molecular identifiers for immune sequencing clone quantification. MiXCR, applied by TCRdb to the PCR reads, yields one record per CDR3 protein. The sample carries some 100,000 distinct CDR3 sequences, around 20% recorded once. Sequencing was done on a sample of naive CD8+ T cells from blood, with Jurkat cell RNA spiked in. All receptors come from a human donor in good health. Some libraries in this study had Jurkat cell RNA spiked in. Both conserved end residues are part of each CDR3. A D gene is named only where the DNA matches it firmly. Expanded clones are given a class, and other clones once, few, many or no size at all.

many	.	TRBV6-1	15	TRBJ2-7	CASSEARASGYEQYF	TGTGCCAGCAGTGAAGCTAGAGCCTCCGGCTACGAGCAGTACTTC
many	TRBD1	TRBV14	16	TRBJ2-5	CASSQVSGTAEETQYF	TGTGCCAGCAGCCAAGTAAGTGGGACAGCCGAAGAGACCCAGTACTTC
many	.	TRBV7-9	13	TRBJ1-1	CASSPILNTEAFF	TGTGCCAGCAGCCCTATTCTGAACACTGAAGCTTTCTTT
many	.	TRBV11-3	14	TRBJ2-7	CASSLASEAYEQYF	TGTGCCAGCAGCTTAGCTAGCGAAGCCTACGAGCAGTACTTC
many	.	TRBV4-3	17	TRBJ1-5	CASSQTLGTGYNQPQHF	TGCGCCAGCAGCCAAACTTTGGGAACAGGGTACAATCAGCCCCAGCATTTT
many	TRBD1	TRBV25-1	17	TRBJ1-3	CASSESPRDRFGNTIYF	TGTGCCAGCAGTGAATCACCCCGGGACAGATTTGGAAACACCATATATTTT
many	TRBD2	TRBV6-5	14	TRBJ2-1	CATSGGSSYNEQFF	TGTGCAACTAGCGGGGGCAGCTCCTACAATGAGCAGTTCTTC
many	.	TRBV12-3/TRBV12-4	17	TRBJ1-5	CASSHLIVPLDSQPQHF	TGTGCCAGCAGTCATCTTATTGTCCCTTTGGACAGTCAGCCCCAGCATTTT
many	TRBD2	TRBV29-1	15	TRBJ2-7	CSVEEGSGRWYEQYF	TGCAGCGTTGAAGAAGGTAGCGGGAGATGGTACGAGCAGTACTTC
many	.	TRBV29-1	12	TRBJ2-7	CIKSRAGNEQYF	TGCATCAAAAGCAGGGCAGGGAACGAGCAGTACTTC
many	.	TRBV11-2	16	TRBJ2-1	CASSLFLATSYNEQFF	TGTGCCAGCAGCTTATTTCTGGCGACATCCTACAATGAGCAGTTCTTC
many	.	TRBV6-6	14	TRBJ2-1	CASNEAGSDNEQFF	TGTGCCAGCAACGAGGCAGGGAGTGACAATGAGCAGTTCTTC
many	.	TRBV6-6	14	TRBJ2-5	CASSYSGMEETQYF	TGTGCCAGCAGTTACTCGGGCATGGAGGAGACCCAGTACTTC
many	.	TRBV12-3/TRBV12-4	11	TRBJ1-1	CASSSAEEAFF	TGTGCCAGCAGTTCGGCCGAAGAAGCTTTCTTT
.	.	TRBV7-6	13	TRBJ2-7	CASSPGRSYEQYF	TGTGCCAGCAGTCCCGGCAGATCCTACGAGCAGTACTTC
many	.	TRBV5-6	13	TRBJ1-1	CASSWGLNTEAFF	TGTGCCAGCAGCTGGGGATTGAACACTGAAGCTTTCTTT
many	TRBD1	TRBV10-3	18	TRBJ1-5	CAPGPLGAGGDSNQPQHF	TGTGCCCCAGGTCCCTTAGGGGCAGGGGGCGATAGCAATCAGCCCCAGCATTTT
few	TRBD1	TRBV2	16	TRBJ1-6	CASGEAQGAPNSPLHF	TGTGCCAGCGGTGAAGCACAGGGGGCGCCTAATTCACCCCTCCACTTT
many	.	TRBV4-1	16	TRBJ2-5	CASSQDIRGGGETQYF	TGCGCCAGCAGCCAAGATATAAGAGGCGGAGGAGAGACCCAGTACTTC
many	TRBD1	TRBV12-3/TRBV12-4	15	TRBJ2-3	CASSLEGASTDTQYF	TGTGCCAGCAGTTTAGAGGGGGCTAGCACAGATACGCAGTATTTT
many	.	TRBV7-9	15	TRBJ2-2	CASSPPDRNTGELFF	TGTGCCAGCAGCCCCCCAGACAGGAACACCGGGGAGCTGTTTTTT
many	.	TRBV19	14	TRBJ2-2	CASSWGVNTGELFF	TGTGCCAGTAGTTGGGGGGTGAACACCGGGGAGCTGTTTTTT
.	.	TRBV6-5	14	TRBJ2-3	CASSYHSTHDTQYF	TGTGCCAGCAGTTACCACTCGACACACGATACGCAGTATTTT
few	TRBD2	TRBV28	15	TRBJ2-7	CASTMSGASGYEQYF	TGTGCCAGCACTATGTCTGGGGCTAGCGGCTACGAGCAGTACTTC
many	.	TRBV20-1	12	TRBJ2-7	CSARYGNYEQYF	TGCAGTGCTAGATACGGGAACTACGAGCAGTACTTC
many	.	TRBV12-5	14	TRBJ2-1	CASSTSKGHNEQFF	TGTGCTAGTTCCACCAGTAAGGGGCACAATGAGCAGTTCTTC
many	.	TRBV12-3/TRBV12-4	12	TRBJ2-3	CASSEKTDTQYF	TGTGCCAGCAGTGAGAAAACAGATACGCAGTATTTT
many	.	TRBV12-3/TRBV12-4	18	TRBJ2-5	CASSSPMNGTYHQETQYF	TGTGCCAGCAGTTCCCCTATGAATGGGACGTACCACCAAGAGACCCAGTACTTC
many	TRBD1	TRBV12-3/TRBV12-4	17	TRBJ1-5	CASSLKGRGGWNQPQHF	TGTGCCAGCAGTTTGAAGGGCAGGGGGGGGTGGAATCAGCCCCAGCATTTT
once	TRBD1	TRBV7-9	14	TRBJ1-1	CASSRDRGWPEAFF	TGTGCCAGCAGCCGTGACAGGGGCTGGCCTGAAGCTTTCTTT
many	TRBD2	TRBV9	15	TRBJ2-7	CASSVAAGEVYEQYF	TGTGCCAGCAGCGTAGCGGCGGGGGAAGTCTACGAGCAGTACTTC
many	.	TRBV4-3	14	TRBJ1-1	CASSQAPAGTEAFF	TGCGCCAGCAGCCAAGCCCCTGCTGGCACTGAAGCTTTCTTT
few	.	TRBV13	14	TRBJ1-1	CASSLGQRNTEAFF	TGTGCCAGCAGCTTAGGGCAGAGGAACACTGAAGCTTTCTTT
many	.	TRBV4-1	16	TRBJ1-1	CASSQEPGEGNTEAFF	TGCGCCAGCAGCCAAGAGCCAGGGGAAGGGAACACTGAAGCTTTCTTT
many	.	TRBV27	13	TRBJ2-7	CASSFGEGGEQYF	TGTGCCAGCAGTTTCGGAGAGGGCGGAGAGCAGTACTTC
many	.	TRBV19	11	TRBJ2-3	CASSITNTQYF	TGTGCCAGTAGTATAACGAATACGCAGTATTTT
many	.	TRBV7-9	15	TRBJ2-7	CASTLLAERLGEQYF	TGTGCCAGCACCCTCTTAGCGGAGCGGCTTGGGGAGCAGTACTTC
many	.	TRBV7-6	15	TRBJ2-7	CASSLGPRNTYEQYF	TGTGCCAGCAGCTTAGGGCCCAGGAATACCTACGAGCAGTACTTC
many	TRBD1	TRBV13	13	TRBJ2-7	CASSSTGGPEQYF	TGTGCCAGCAGCTCCACAGGGGGCCCCGAGCAGTACTTC
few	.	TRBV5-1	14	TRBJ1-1	CASSFGGMNTEAFF	TGCGCCAGCAGCTTTGGGGGTATGAACACTGAAGCTTTCTTT
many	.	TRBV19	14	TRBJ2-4	CASSIPPAKNIQYF	TGTGCCAGTAGTATTCCCCCAGCCAAAAACATTCAGTACTTC
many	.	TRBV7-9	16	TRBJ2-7	CASSPPQGTFSYEQYF	TGTGCCAGCAGCCCCCCACAGGGAACATTCTCCTACGAGCAGTACTTC
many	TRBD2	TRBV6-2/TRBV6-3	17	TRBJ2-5	CASSYSGILAGEETQYF	TGTGCCAGCAGTTACTCGGGGATCCTAGCGGGTGAAGAGACCCAGTACTTC
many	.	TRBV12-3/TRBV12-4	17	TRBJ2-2	CASSLSRLGARTGELFF	TGTGCCAGCAGTTTATCCCGGCTGGGGGCGAGGACCGGGGAGCTGTTTTTT
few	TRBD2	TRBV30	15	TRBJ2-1	CAWQLFAGGNNEQFF	TGTGCCTGGCAGTTATTTGCGGGGGGTAACAATGAGCAGTTCTTC
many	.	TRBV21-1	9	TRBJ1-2	CARQPGYTF	TGTGCCAGGCAACCTGGCTACACCTTC
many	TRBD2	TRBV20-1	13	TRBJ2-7	CSVPGLAGYEQYF	TGCAGTGTTCCGGGACTAGCAGGTTACGAGCAGTACTTC
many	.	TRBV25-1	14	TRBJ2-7	CASSGFAQGYEQYF	TGTGCCAGCAGTGGCTTCGCTCAGGGCTACGAGCAGTACTTC